Following are 21 T cell receptor beta chains from one sample sequenced in a study of blood T cell repertoires in COVID-19. Libraries were prepared by immunoSEQ multiplex PCR; TCRdb keeps only in-frame clonotypes and omits some of them. The sample lists fewer than 100,000 clones, approximately 90% occurring once. Material for sequencing was peripheral blood. The receptors were sampled from a woman of 80 years or more with acute or convalescent COVID-19.

The rearrangement uses TRBV19 and TRBJ2-2; the match to TRBD1 covers 8 bases. CDR3 length equals 15 residues. Trimming at V came to 5 bases and at J to 5 bases, leaving 7 bases not matched to a gene. The germline gives CDR1 LNHDA, CDR2 SQIVND (reference sequence). CDR3 bases: TGTGCCAGTAGTCTTGGGACAGGTTATACCGGGGAGCTGTTTTTT. Translation: CASSLGTGYTGELFF. The variable domain in full, with the rest retrieved from reference TRBV19 and TRBJ2-2, is DGGITQSPKYLFRKEGQNVTLSCEQNLNHDAMYWYRQDPGQGLRLIYYSQIVNDFQKGDIAEGYSVSREKKESFPLTVTSAQKNPTAFYLCASSLGTGYTGELFFGEGSRLTVL.

V and J are TRBV28 and TRBJ2-3; 11 nucleotides agree with TRBD2. Trimming cost V 3 bases and J 4 bases; bases outside gene matches: 3. CDR1 MDHEN and CDR2 SYDVKM come from the germline V gene. The CDR3 consists of 15 residues. Here the CDR3 DNA reads TGTGCCAGCAGTTTTAGCGGGAGGGTGTCAGATACGCAGTATTTT. Residues: CASSFSGRVSDTQYF.

In its sample, this clone was seen once. The V and J genes are TRBV10-3 and TRBJ2-3, with D possibly matching TRBD2 (5 bases). V was shortened by 11 bases and J by 5 bases, with 17 bases between the two germline ends. Germline V gives CDR1 ENHRY, CDR2 SYGVKD. This CDR3 is 13 amino acids long. This CDR3 reads CAASAVFGDTQYF. DNA for the CDR3: TGTGCCGCCTCAGCGGTTTTCGGAGATACGCAGTATTTT.

J is TRBJ2-1 and V is TRBV5-1; 9 positions agree with TRBD1. Germline-derived CDR1 and CDR2 are SGHRS and YFSETQ. CDR3 length equals 16 residues. V lost 0 bases to trimming and J lost 7 bases; unmatched junction nucleotides: 8. The CDR3 sequence: CASSLAGTGKLNEQFF. The CDR3 coding sequence is TGCGCCAGCAGCTTGGCCGGGACAGGGAAGTTAAATGAGCAGTTCTTC.

The chain uses TRBV6-5 and TRBJ1-1, with D tentatively TRBD1 (6 bases). Trimming left V 10 bases short and J 1 base short, with 13 bases between. In germline, CDR1 is MNHEY, CDR2 SVGAGI. This CDR3 has 13 amino acids. The CDR3, as DNA: TGTGCCACGAAGGGGGTGAAGAACACTGAAGCTTTCTTT. This sequence encodes CATKGVKNTEAFF.

The V and J genes are TRBV29-1 and TRBJ2-7; tentative D call: TRBD1 (6 bases). Trimming took 6 bases from V and 6 from J, leaving 12 bases between them. Germline V gene data show CDR1 as SQVTM and CDR2 as ANQGSEA. The CDR3 is 11 residues long. The CDR3 here is CSVGVRGEQYF. CDR3 nucleotides: TGCAGCGTAGGGGTCAGGGGCGAGCAGTACTTC.

The chain couples TRBV7-9 to TRBJ2-3; D unclear. V was trimmed by 6 bases and J by 6 bases, leaving 13 bases between them. The CDR3 spans 13 residues. CDR1 and CDR2 from the germline V gene are SEHNR and FQNEAQ (reference sequence). The chain's CDR3 is CASSPNSRDTQYF. CDR3 DNA: TGTGCCAGCAGTCCGAACTCTCGGGATACGCAGTATTTT.

J is TRBJ2-7 and V is TRBV6-5; no reliable D call. CDR1 and CDR2 (germline): MNHEY, SVGAGI. V shed 2 bases and J shed 4 bases, with 6 bases lying between them. The CDR3 spans 12 residues. CDR3 nucleotides: TGTGCCAGCAGTTACGAGAAGTACGAGCAGTACTTC. This sequence encodes CASSYEKYEQYF.

This chain uses TRBV27 with TRBJ1-1, with D possibly being TRBD1 (6 bases). Trimming took 10 bases from V and 11 from J, leaving 17 bases between them. The CDR3 is 11 residues long. Germline CDR1 is MNHEY and CDR2 is SMNVEV (reference sequence). CDR3 coding DNA: TGTGCCACTTCAAACGACAGGTGGGCTTTCTTT. This gives the protein CATSNDRWAFF.

The table lists this clone with a count of one. The chain recombines TRBV11-2 with TRBJ2-7; D unresolved. Trimming cost V 6 bases and J 1 base, with 7 bases left between them. Looked up from germline, CDR1 is SGHAT and CDR2 is FQNNGV. The CDR3 runs to 12 residues. CDR3 in DNA: TGTGCCAGCAGGGAGCTTTCCTACGAGCAGTACTTC. As protein: CASRELSYEQYF.

The chain is built from TRBV19 and TRBJ1-2, with 10 bases lining up with TRBD1. The CDR3 runs 15 residues. Germline V gene sequence: CDR1 LNHDA, CDR2 SQIVND (reference sequence). V lost 7 bases to trimming and J lost 6 bases; unmatched junction nucleotides: 11. CDR3 protein: CASTPRGTGVNGYTF. CDR3 in DNA: TGTGCCAGTACCCCCCGAGGGACAGGGGTGAATGGCTACACCTTC.

The chain links TRBV5-4 to TRBJ2-7, with 10 bases identical to TRBD2. V dropped 4 bases and J dropped 7; count of bases not matched to a gene: 11. CDR3 length equals 15 residues. Germline CDR1 reads SGHNT; CDR2 reads YYREEE (reference sequence). CDR3 in DNA: TGTGCCAGCAGCACCGCCGGGACTAGCGCCCGAGAGCAGTACTTC. It yields the protein CASSTAGTSAREQYF.

This chain connects TRBV24-1 to TRBJ2-6, with 7 bases matching TRBD1. Germline V gene data show CDR1 as KGHDR and CDR2 as SFDVKD. Trimming at V came to 7 bases and at J to 4 bases, leaving 3 bases not matched to a gene. The CDR3 loop spans 14 amino acids. Here the CDR3 DNA reads TGTGCCACCAGCGGGACAGCGGGGGCCAACGTCCTGACTTTC. It is translated as CATSGTAGANVLTF.

The chain is built from TRBV7-9 and TRBJ2-1; 8 nucleotides align to TRBD1. The CDR3 extends over 15 amino acids. Germline loops: CDR1 SEHNR, CDR2 FQNEAQ (reference sequence). Losses at the gene ends were 3 bases for V and 3 bases for J; bases not matched to a gene: 4. The CDR3 sequence is CASSFGTGLYNEQFF. As DNA, the CDR3 is TGTGCCAGCAGCTTTGGGACAGGCCTCTACAATGAGCAGTTCTTC. The variable domain in full, with the rest retrieved from reference TRBV7-9 and TRBJ2-1, is DTGVSQNPRHKITKRGQNVTFRCDPISEHNRLYWYRQTLGQGPEFLTYFQNEAQLEKSRLLSDRFSAERPKGSFSTLEIQRTEQGDSAMYLCASSFGTGLYNEQFFGPGTRLTVL.

This chain connects TRBV11-2 to TRBJ2-2; D is unresolved. Germline V gene sequence: CDR1 SGHAT, CDR2 FQNNGV. V was trimmed by 1 base and J by 3 bases, leaving 9 bases between them. This CDR3 spans 15 amino acids. In DNA form, the CDR3 reads TGTGCCAGCAGCTTAGGGCAGGAACACACCGGGGAGCTGTTTTTT. Translated: CASSLGQEHTGELFF.

This rearrangement joins TRBV18 to TRBJ2-7; 9 nucleotides match TRBD1. CDR1 and CDR2 (germline): KGHSH, LQKENI. The CDR3 totals 14 residues. Trimming took 9 bases from V and 5 from J; bases not matched to a gene: 11. DNA for the CDR3: TGTGCCAGTTGTTCCGGGACAGGGCGCGACGAGCAGTACTTC. This gives the protein CASCSGTGRDEQYF.

V is TRBV11-2 and J is TRBJ2-2; 11 nucleotides line up with TRBD2. This CDR3 is 16 amino acids long. Losses at the gene ends were 3 bases for V and 4 bases for J; bases not matched to a gene: 4. Per germline, CDR1 SGHAT and CDR2 FQNNGV. CDR3 sequence: CASSLLAGGPTGELFF. In nucleotides, the CDR3 is TGTGCCAGCAGCTTGCTAGCGGGGGGCCCCACCGGGGAGCTGTTTTTT.

The chain joins TRBV7-9 to TRBJ1-2; 7 bases are a match to TRBD1. V lost 7 bases and J lost 8; bases outside the gene matches: 13. Germline V gene sequence: CDR1 SEHNR, CDR2 FQNEAQ (reference sequence). The CDR3 has 14 residues. The CDR3 region is CASTVFGSRGGYTF. The CDR3 nucleotides read TGTGCCAGCACCGTCTTTGGATCCAGGGGGGGCTACACCTTC.

V is TRBV19 and J is TRBJ1-1; unclear D gene. The germline V and J ends were trimmed by 6 bases and 7 bases, with 9 bases remaining between them. The CDR3 extends over 11 amino acids. Germline V gene sequence: CDR1 LNHDA, CDR2 SQIVND (reference sequence). Here the CDR3 reads CASSAGFEAFF. CDR3 nucleotides: TGTGCCAGTAGCGCGGGATTTGAAGCTTTCTTT.

V is TRBV19 and J is TRBJ2-7; D uncertain. The CDR3 length is 13 residues. Germline V gene data show CDR1 as LNHDA and CDR2 as SQIVND (reference sequence). With 1 base removed from V and 6 bases from J, the gap between germline ends came to 10 bases. The CDR3 is CASSIGVYSEQYF. The CDR3 DNA is TGTGCCAGTAGTATAGGGGTGTACAGCGAGCAGTACTTC.

The chain has TRBV11-1 and TRBJ1-1, with 8 bases fitting TRBD1. V lost 5 bases to trimming and J lost 3 bases; unmatched junction nucleotides: 2. The CDR3 has 13 residues. Looked up from germline, CDR1 is SGHAT and CDR2 is FQDESV (reference sequence). CDR3 in DNA: TGTGCCAGCAGCCCGACAGGGGACACTGAAGCTTTCTTT. It encodes CASSPTGDTEAFF.